This T cell receptor beta chain was obtained from a study of control samples from healthy donors and cancer patients. Profiling relied on immunoSEQ multiplex PCR, and the TCRdb table lists in-frame clones only, not all of them. The sample shows more than 20,000 clones, approximately 83% of them seen only once. The CDR3 loop spans 13 amino acids. From germline, CDR1 is SQVTM and CDR2 ANQGSEA. Between the trimmed V and J ends, which lost 5 bases and 0 bases, there was a span of 9 bases. The sample consisted of PBMCs. The chain has TRBV29-1 and TRBJ2-3; maybe TRBD1 (5 bases). The clonotype was recovered from a man in his fifties or sixties with head and neck cancer. The CDR3 DNA reads TGCAGCGTTAGGGGCAGAAGCACAGATACGCAGTATTTT. Residues: CSVRGRSTDTQYF.